The clone carrying this TCR beta chain was seen many times. This record comes from a study of human T cells and chemical hapten exposure. Background on the study: There were per-sample TCR yield variations, arising mainly from small pooled library volume differences.

The CDR3 runs 14 residues. From germline, CDR1 is SGHNT and CDR2 YYREEE (reference sequence). V shed 2 bases and J shed 0 bases, with 6 bases lying between them. Time point of the sample: pre-sensitization, week 0. Treatment defined: therapeutic diphenylcyclopropenone sensitization with weekly scalp DPC. Unique molecular identifiers were attached to individual cDNA molecules within the library. TCRdb recomputed calls from the RACE reads with MiXCR, one row per CDR3 protein. This table holds more than 55,000 distinct CDR3 sequences, 11% found once. V and J are TRBV5-4 and TRBJ2-1; D unresolved. The sample was whole blood, taken in connection with sensitization to the hapten diphenylcyclopropenone (DPC). This sequence originates from a woman in her thirties or forties with alopecia areata. Some clones in this sample may be carry-over from other donors' samples. The CDR3 is CASSFISSYNEQFF. The CDR3 coding sequence is TGTGCCAGCAGCTTCATCTCCTCCTACAATGAGCAGTTCTTC. Complete variable domain (other parts from reference TRBV5-4 and TRBJ2-1): ETGVTQSPTHLIKTRGQQVTLRCSSQSGHNTVSWYQQALGQGPQFIFQYYREEENGRGNFPPRFSGLQFPNYSSELNVNALELDDSALYLCASSFISSYNEQFFGPGTRLTVL.